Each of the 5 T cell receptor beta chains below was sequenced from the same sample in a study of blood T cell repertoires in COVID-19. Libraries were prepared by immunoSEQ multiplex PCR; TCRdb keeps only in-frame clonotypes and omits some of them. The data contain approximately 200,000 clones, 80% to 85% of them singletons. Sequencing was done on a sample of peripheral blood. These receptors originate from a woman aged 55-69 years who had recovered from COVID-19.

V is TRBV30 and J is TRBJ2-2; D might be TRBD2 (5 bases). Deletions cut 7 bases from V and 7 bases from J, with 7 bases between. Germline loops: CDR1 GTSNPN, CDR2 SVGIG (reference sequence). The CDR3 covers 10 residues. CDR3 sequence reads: CASEGGELFF. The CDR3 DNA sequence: TGTGCCTCCGAGGGCGGGGAGCTGTTTTTT.

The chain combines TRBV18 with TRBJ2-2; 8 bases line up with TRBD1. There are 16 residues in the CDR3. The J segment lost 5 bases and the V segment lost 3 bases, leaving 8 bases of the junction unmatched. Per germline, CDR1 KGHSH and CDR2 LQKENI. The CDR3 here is CASSPSRQGITGELFF. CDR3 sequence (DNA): TGTGCCAGCTCACCTTCGAGACAGGGGATAACCGGGGAGCTGTTTTTT.

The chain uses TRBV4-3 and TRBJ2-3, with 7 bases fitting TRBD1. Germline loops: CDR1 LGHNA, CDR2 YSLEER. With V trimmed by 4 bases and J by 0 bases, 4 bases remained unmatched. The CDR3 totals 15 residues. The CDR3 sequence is CASSREGASTDTQYF. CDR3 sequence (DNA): TGCGCCAGCAGCCGCGAGGGGGCCAGCACAGATACGCAGTATTTT.

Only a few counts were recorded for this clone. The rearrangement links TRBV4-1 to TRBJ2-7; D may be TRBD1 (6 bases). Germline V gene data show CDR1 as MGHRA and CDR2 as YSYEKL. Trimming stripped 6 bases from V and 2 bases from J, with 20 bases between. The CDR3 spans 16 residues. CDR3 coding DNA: TGCGCCAGCAGACCTACGAGGGACATACAGCCCTACGAGCAGTACTTC. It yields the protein CASRPTRDIQPYEQYF.

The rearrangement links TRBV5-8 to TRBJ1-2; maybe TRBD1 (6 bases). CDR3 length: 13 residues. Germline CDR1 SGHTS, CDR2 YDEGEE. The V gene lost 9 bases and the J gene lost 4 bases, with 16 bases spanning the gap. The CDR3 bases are TGTGCCACCAAGACAGGCGCGGGCTATGGCTACACCTTC. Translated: CATKTGAGYGYTF.